This T cell receptor (beta chain) was obtained from a study of OX40 agonist ivuxolimab in advanced cancers. Sequencing was performed with immunoSEQ multiplex PCR; in TCRdb, only in-frame clones are kept and a portion is missing. This sample has 55,000 to 90,000 clones, with about 81% found just once. The CDR3 spans 12 residues. Per the germline V gene, CDR1 is SQVTM and CDR2 is ANQGSEA. Trimming removed 8 bases from V and 1 base from J; junction bases left unmatched: 4. Blood specimens came from baseline, cycle 4 day 1, and cycle 7 day 1. Study-level points and caveats: On average, CD8+ T cells had more expanded clones than CD4+. Clones of CD4+ and CD8+ blood T cells grew by week 6 at doses of 0.1 to 3.0 mg/kg.

This clone was seen a few times. Antigen unknown. This specimen consisted of CD4+ or CD8+ T cells sorted from blood, obtained in a trial of the OX40 agonist ivuxolimab. The V gene is TRBV29-1, the J gene TRBJ1-1, with TRBD1 identical over 7 bases. The sequence came from an adult with an advanced solid tumor such as melanoma, head and neck, liver or kidney cancer. The DNA for the CDR3 is TGCAGCATAACAGGGGCGAACACTGAAGCTTTCTTT. This sequence encodes CSITGANTEAFF.